This T cell receptor beta chain was identified during a study of blood T cell repertoires in COVID-19. Using immunoSEQ multiplex PCR, the repertoire was profiled, and TCRdb retains in-frame clones only, with some absent. The sample has more than 55,000 clones, 80% to 90% seen once. Trimming cost V 4 bases and J 5 bases; bases outside gene matches: 8. This CDR3 region has 13 residues. Germline CDR1 and CDR2: GTSNPN and SVGIG (reference sequence). The specimen was peripheral blood. The TCR comes from a woman older than 75 with acute or convalescent COVID-19. This sequence joins TRBV30 and TRBJ2-7; 7 bases match TRBD1. As DNA, the CDR3 is TGTGCCTGGAACAAAAGGGGGCCGGACGAGCAGTACTTC. This translates into CAWNKRGPDEQYF.